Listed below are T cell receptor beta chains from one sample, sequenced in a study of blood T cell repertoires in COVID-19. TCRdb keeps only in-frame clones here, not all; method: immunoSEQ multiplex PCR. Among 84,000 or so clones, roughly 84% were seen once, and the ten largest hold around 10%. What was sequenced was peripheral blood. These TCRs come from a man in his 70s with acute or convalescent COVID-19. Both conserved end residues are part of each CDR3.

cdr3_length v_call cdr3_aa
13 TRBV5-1 CASSPGDFEKLFF
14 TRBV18 CASSPDREQETQYF
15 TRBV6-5 CASRGVAGVTDTQYF
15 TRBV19 CASSIPTGPLNEQFF
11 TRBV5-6 CASSLGVEQFF
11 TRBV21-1 CVPQGYTEAFF
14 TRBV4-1 CASSQDWGPVGYTF
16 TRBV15 CATSRDRGRLNTEAFF
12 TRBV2 CASSPSTDTQYF
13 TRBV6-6 CASSPDTKETQYF
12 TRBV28 CASIDSGREQYF
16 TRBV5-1 CASSQSSGGAYNEQFF
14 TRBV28 CASSLAQGNTEAFF
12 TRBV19 CAGSQGANGYTF
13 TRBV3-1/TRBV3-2 CATSGGFEDGYTF
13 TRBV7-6 CASSSAGENEQFF
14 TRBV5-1 CASSEDSSDQPQHF
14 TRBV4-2 CASSQDLGGGSQFF
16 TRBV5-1 CASSRTGSGENTEAFF
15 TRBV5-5 CASSPSEGWTGELFF
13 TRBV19 CASSMAGGLELFF
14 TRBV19 CASRRAGSISPLHF
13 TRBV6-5 CASSLGAGNTIYF
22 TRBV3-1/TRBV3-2 CASSQGHPNRAEGGSYNSPLHF
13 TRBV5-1 CASSLRGSGELFF
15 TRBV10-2 CASSDSYRLNTEAFF
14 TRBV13 CATRRQGTGNTIYF
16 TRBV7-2 CASSLAPSAAKNIQYF
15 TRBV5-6 CASSLLAGNKNIQYF
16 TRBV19 CASSIDPGGWTGELFF
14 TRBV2 CASSEYRGRQPQHF
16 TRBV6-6 CASSSQGSGAQETQYF
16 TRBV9 CASSVTGGYDYNEQFF
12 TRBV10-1 CASSEAGGEAFF
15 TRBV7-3 CASSLSGGAHETQYF
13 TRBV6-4 CASSRERGSPLHF
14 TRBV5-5 CASSGTGSPDTQYF
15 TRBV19 CASSIYRGTQETQYF
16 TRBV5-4 CASSGGGTDSNTEAFF
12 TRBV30 CAWSYRDQPQHF
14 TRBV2 CASFETGLADTQYF
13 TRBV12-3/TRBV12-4 CASTRTGVSPLHF
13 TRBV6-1 CASSETLNTEAFF
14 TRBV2 CASREGFSTDTQYF
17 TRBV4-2 CASSQDPQDRGRNTIYF
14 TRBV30 CAWSVRGGTGELFF
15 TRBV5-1 CASSFGGGSYNEQFF
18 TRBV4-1 CASSPGKGGVTGNQPQHF
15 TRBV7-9 CASSSGQSNTGELFF
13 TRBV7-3 CASSVQPNTEAFF
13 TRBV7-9 CASSSLNTGELFF
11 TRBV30 CAWSLPVTLTF
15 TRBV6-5 CASRASGGRGDTQYF